These T cell receptor beta chains were read from a single sample in a study of CD8+ T cells in alopecia areata. Only in-frame clones appear in the TCRdb table, and some are missing; sequencing was by immunoSEQ multiplex PCR. The sample has approximately 150,000 clones; about 67% are singletons. The specimen comprised CD8+ T cells sorted from blood, sampled at week 0. The receptors originated from a human donor with alopecia areata. Each CDR3 is given with its conserved first and last residue. Fields, in order: D gene, V gene, CDR3 length, CDR3 protein. D genes are given only for firm matches.

-	TRBV7-9	18	CASSSTSARASLEETQYF
TRBD1	TRBV13	14	CASSLARGQGEQFF
TRBD1	TRBV5-1	16	CASSMDRTTNTGELFF
-	TRBV5-1	16	CASSLFPREIMETQYF
TRBD2	TRBV9	16	CASSLKTSGGADTQYF
-	TRBV9	12	CASSVNADTQYF
-	TRBV7-9	14	CASSLDGLSDTQYF
TRBD1	TRBV4-1	15	CASSQGTGEHEKLFF
-	TRBV20-1	11	CSVRGPFGYTF
-	TRBV30	13	CAWSSPYTGELFF
TRBD2	TRBV27	15	CASSSGGGASDTQYF
-	TRBV25-1	11	CASSEYYEQYF
-	TRBV19	14	CASSMGGPGYGYTF
-	TRBV7-3	13	CASSLGSDPTQYF
-	TRBV6-5	13	CASSYVADTEAFF
-	TRBV7-9	16	CASSLEARGNTGELFF
-	TRBV5-6	14	CASDQGRSSYEQYF
-	TRBV5-1	16	CASSSGRSSYNSPLHF
-	TRBV27	14	CASSLVAMGNEQFF
TRBD2	TRBV5-4	17	CASSLGLAGAPYNEQFF
-	TRBV29-1	12	CSLRTGVDGYTF
-	TRBV27	11	CASRSNGPEYF
TRBD1	TRBV4-1	15	CASSTHRGSDTEAFF
TRBD1	TRBV4-1	15	CASSQDSLTGYGYTF
-	TRBV9	11	CASSLNNEQFF
-	TRBV11-3	12	CASSPWENEQFF
-	TRBV7-9	15	CASSSTGGVTGELFF
-	TRBV2	10	CASISYEAFF
TRBD1	TRBV6-5	15	CASSRTPGQAYEQYF
TRBD1	TRBV15	15	CATSSDRGRTQPQHF
TRBD1	TRBV7-9	14	CASSLGDRDQPQHF
-	TRBV2	13	CASSELALYEQYF
-	TRBV9	13	CASSPYGYTEAFF
-	TRBV5-6	15	CASSLVGDSNQPQHF
-	TRBV13	13	CASSSGTKYEQYF
TRBD1	TRBV29-1	11	CSVDREYGYTF